What follows are 23 T cell receptor beta chains derived from one specimen sequenced in a study of PD-L1 blockade in urothelial cancer. Some clones are missing from TCRdb's copy, which holds only in-frame ones; the method was immunoSEQ multiplex PCR. The sample consists of 45,000 to 65,000 clones, over 75% of them appearing once. The sample's time point: pretreatment peripheral blood. The starting material was PBMCs, obtained around atezolizumab (anti-PD-L1) treatment. These receptors all stem from a man between 65 and 80 years old with urothelial cancer.

The V call is TRBV7-8, the J call TRBJ2-7; 8 bases are shared with TRBD1. Trimming cost V 5 bases and J 5 bases; bases outside gene matches: 2. The CDR3 has 12 residues. CDR1 is SGHVS, CDR2 FQNEAQ, per germline. The CDR3 nucleotides read TGTGCCAGCAGCACGACAGGGGACGAGCAGTACTTC. Its translation is CASSTTGDEQYF.

The rearrangement uses TRBV18 and TRBJ2-1; TRBD2 agrees at 12 bases. CDR3 length: 16 amino acids. V lost 6 bases to trimming and J lost 4 bases; unmatched junction nucleotides: 7. The germline gives CDR1 KGHSH, CDR2 LQKENI. The CDR3, as DNA: TGTGCCAGCTCTCTCGCTAGCGGGAGGGTATACAATGAGCAGTTCTTC. This translates into CASSLASGRVYNEQFF.

V is TRBV27 and J is TRBJ2-1, with 12 bases matching TRBD2. This CDR3 is 16 amino acids long. Trimming at V came to 2 bases and at J to 8 bases, leaving 7 bases not matched to a gene. Germline loops: CDR1 MNHEY, CDR2 SMNVEV (reference sequence). CDR3 DNA: TGTGCCAGCAGTTTAGCCGGGACTAGCGGGTTCTATGAGCAGTTCTTC. It encodes CASSLAGTSGFYEQFF.

In this sample, this clone turned up once. This rearrangement joins TRBV6-6 to TRBJ2-2, with 9 bases fitting TRBD1. CDR1 and CDR2 from the germline V gene are MNHNY and SVGAGI (reference sequence). V lost 7 bases to trimming and J lost 2 bases; unmatched junction nucleotides: 8. The CDR3 totals 16 residues. Here the CDR3 DNA reads TGTGCCAGCATCCTTCGGGACAGGGTAAACACCGGGGAGCTGTTTTTT. Protein: CASILRDRVNTGELFF.

CDR3 loop: CASSFLSGSSSRYAYF. CDR3 in DNA: TGTGCCAGCAGCTTCCTTAGCGGGAGCAGTAGCAGATACGCGTATTTT. The chain has TRBV5-6 and TRBJ2-3; 9 bases match TRBD2. The germline V gene has CDR1 SGHDT and CDR2 YYEEEE. This CDR3 region has 16 residues. With 2 bases clipped from V and 14 bases from J, the junction kept 18 bases outside the gene matches.

The gene calls are TRBV6-5 and TRBJ1-1; D unclear. Germline V gene sequence: CDR1 MNHEY, CDR2 SVGAGI. V gave up 2 bases and J gave up 14 bases, with 18 bases separating them. The CDR3 spans 13 residues. As DNA, the CDR3 is TGTGCCAGCAGTTACCCTCTCGGAGGAGAGGCGTTCTTT. Translated, it gives CASSYPLGGEAFF.

The chain couples TRBV28 to TRBJ1-2; weak D call: TRBD1 (6 bases). The CDR3 consists of 13 residues. The ends were cut back, 2 bases at V and 6 bases at J, with 10 bases in the middle. Germline CDR1 reads MDHEN; CDR2 reads SYDVKM. The CDR3 DNA reads as TGTGCCAGCAGTTTACGCGGGGGCGATGGCTACACCTTC. This translates into CASSLRGGDGYTF.

The chain joins TRBV30 to TRBJ2-5; 7 bases align to TRBD1. This CDR3 contains 12 residues. V shed 3 bases and J 7 bases; nucleotides not matched to a gene: 5. CDR1 and CDR2 (germline): GTSNPN, SVGIG (reference sequence). CDR3 loop: CAWRSQGVTQYF. In DNA, the CDR3 is TGTGCCTGGAGAAGCCAGGGGGTGACCCAGTACTTC.

This sequence joins TRBV27 and TRBJ1-2; 9 bases agree with TRBD1. Germline trimming cut 8 bases from V and 4 bases from J; bases unmatched to any gene: 8. The CDR3 has 14 residues. CDR1 and CDR2 from the germline V gene are MNHEY and SMNVEV (reference sequence). CDR3 protein: CASSKGQGSYGYTF. The CDR3 bases are TGTGCCAGCTCAAAGGGACAGGGTAGCTATGGCTACACCTTC.

The chain is built from TRBV9 and TRBJ2-3, with 8 bases fitting TRBD2. CDR3 length: 15 amino acids. Trimming removed 4 bases from V and 1 base from J; junction bases left unmatched: 5. Germline-derived CDR1 and CDR2 are SGDLS and YYNGEE. CDR3 coding DNA: TGTGCCAGCAGCTTCGCGGGAGGAGGCACAGATACGCAGTATTTT. This codes for CASSFAGGGTDTQYF.

The rearrangement links TRBV29-1 to TRBJ1-1; 8 nucleotides match TRBD1. There are 13 residues in the CDR3. The J segment lost 3 bases and the V segment lost 1 base, leaving 1 base of the junction unmatched. Per the germline V gene, CDR1 is SQVTM and CDR2 is ANQGSEA. The CDR3 coding sequence is TGCAGCGTTGAAGGGACAGGGTACACTGAAGCTTTCTTT. Encoded protein: CSVEGTGYTEAFF.

The rearrangement links TRBV6-6 to TRBJ2-1; 15 bases align to TRBD2. J was trimmed by 6 bases and V by 4 bases; bases with no gene match: 4. The CDR3 length is 16 residues. Germline lookup yields CDR1 MNHNY and CDR2 SVGAGI (reference sequence). CDR3 loop: CASSSEGLAGGNEQFF. CDR3 DNA: TGTGCCAGCAGTTCCGAGGGACTAGCGGGAGGCAATGAGCAGTTCTTC.

The chain recombines TRBV18 with TRBJ2-1, with 10 bases identical to TRBD2. From germline, CDR1 is KGHSH and CDR2 LQKENI. Trimming cost V 4 bases and J 2 bases; bases outside gene matches: 14. The CDR3 has 19 residues. CDR3: CASSQSGTSDVMPYNEQFF. In nucleotides, the CDR3 is TGTGCCAGCTCACAATCCGGGACTAGCGACGTGATGCCCTACAATGAGCAGTTCTTC.

This chain uses TRBV4-1 with TRBJ2-7; 9 bases line up with TRBD2. With V trimmed by 0 bases and J by 1 base, 10 bases remained unmatched. This CDR3 has 18 amino acids. Germline CDR1 reads MGHRA; CDR2 reads YSYEKL. The CDR3 coding sequence is TGCGCCAGCAGCCAAGACCCCAGCGGGAGGCACACTTCCTACGAGCAGTACTTC. Encoded protein: CASSQDPSGRHTSYEQYF.

The chain combines TRBV19 with TRBJ2-5; 12 nucleotides line up with TRBD1. CDR3 length equals 16 residues. Trimming cost V 3 bases and J 1 base; bases outside gene matches: 3. Germline V gene lookup returns CDR1 LNHDA and CDR2 SQIVND (reference sequence). As DNA, the CDR3 is TGTGCCAGTAGTATGGGGACAGGGGGCTCCCAAGAGACCCAGTACTTC. This codes for CASSMGTGGSQETQYF.

This chain joins TRBV6-1 and TRBJ2-5; D is perhaps TRBD2 (5 bases). The CDR3 sequence is 15 residues long. Germline assignment: CDR1 MNHNS and CDR2 SASEGT. V lost 3 bases, J lost 2 bases, and 13 bases lay in between. In DNA form, the CDR3 reads TGTGCCAGCAGTGATGAGGGAAGGGCGCAAGAGACCCAGTACTTC. It specifies CASSDEGRAQETQYF.

This chain uses TRBV2 with TRBJ1-5; D gene unclear. Trimming removed 3 bases at V and 1 base at J, with 7 bases between. This CDR3 spans 14 amino acids. Germline CDR1 and CDR2: SNHLY and FYNNEI. The CDR3 nucleotides are TGTGCCAGCAGTGAGACACAGAGCAATCAGCCCCAGCATTTT. Protein: CASSETQSNQPQHF.

The V call is TRBV9, the J call TRBJ2-2; D possibly corresponds to TRBD1 (7 bases). The germline V gene has CDR1 SGDLS and CDR2 YYNGEE. Trimming removed 3 bases from V and 0 bases from J, with 18 bases in between. The CDR3 spans 18 residues. In DNA, the CDR3 is TGTGCCAGCAGCGCTAGACAGGGAGGAGGGGCGAACACCGGGGAGCTGTTTTTT. Translating gives CASSARQGGGANTGELFF.

The chain joins TRBV6-5 to TRBJ2-7; 10 bases are shared with TRBD1. The junction had 7 bases not matched to a gene; V was cut back by 5 bases and J by 6 bases. The CDR3 runs 14 residues. Germline CDR1 MNHEY, CDR2 SVGAGI. As DNA, the CDR3 is TGTGCCAGCAGTCACCGACAGGGGGCGCGCGAGCAGTACTTC. Translating gives CASSHRQGAREQYF.

The chain couples TRBV5-1 to TRBJ2-5, with TRBD2 matching 9 bases. The CDR3 contains 15 residues. Per the germline V gene, CDR1 is SGHRS and CDR2 is YFSETQ. With V trimmed by 0 bases and J by 5 bases, 5 bases remained unmatched. The DNA of the CDR3 is TGCGCCAGCAGCTTGGGCGGGAGGGCCGAGGAGACCCAGTACTTC. Amino acid sequence: CASSLGGRAEETQYF.

The V gene is TRBV5-6, the J gene TRBJ2-7; D remains ambiguous. V lost 2 bases and J lost 1, with 4 bases in between. The length of the CDR3 is 12 residues. Germline V gene sequence: CDR1 SGHDT, CDR2 YYEEEE. CDR3 DNA: TGTGCCAGCAGCTTCATTTCCTACGAGCAGTACTTC. It codes for CASSFISYEQYF.

The table lists this clone with a few counts. This sequence joins TRBV30 and TRBJ1-1; the D gene is possibly TRBD1 (5 bases). Trimming took 4 bases from V and 7 from J, leaving 19 bases between them. The V gene's germline CDR1 is GTSNPN and CDR2 SVGIG (reference sequence). This CDR3 spans 14 amino acids. CDR3 bases: TGTGCCTGGATTCCGGGGGGGTATTGGGGTGAAGCTTTCTTT. Translation gives CAWIPGGYWGEAFF.

The rearrangement joins TRBV27 to TRBJ2-3; 7 nucleotides line up with TRBD1. The germline V gene encodes CDR1 MNHEY and CDR2 SMNVEV (reference sequence). The junction had 10 bases not matched to a gene; V was cut back by 0 bases and J by 7 bases. This CDR3 has 16 amino acids. DNA of the CDR3: TGTGCCAGCAGTTTATCTGGGACAGATTTCCTCTATACGCAGTATTTT. Protein sequence: CASSLSGTDFLYTQYF.